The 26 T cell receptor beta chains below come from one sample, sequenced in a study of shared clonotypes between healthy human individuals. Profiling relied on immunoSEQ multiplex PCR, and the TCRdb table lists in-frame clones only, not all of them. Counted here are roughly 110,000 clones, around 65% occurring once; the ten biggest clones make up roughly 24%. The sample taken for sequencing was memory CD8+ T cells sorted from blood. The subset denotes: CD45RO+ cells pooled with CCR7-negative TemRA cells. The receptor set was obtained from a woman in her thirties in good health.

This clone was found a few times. The CDR3 is CASSSASNYGYTF. DNA for the CDR3: TGTGCCAGCAGCTCGGCCAGCAACTATGGCTACACCTTC. The rearrangement uses TRBV6-6 and TRBJ1-2; D remains unclear. Germline-derived CDR1 and CDR2 are MNHNY and SVGAGI (reference sequence). Trimming took off 6 bases at V and 2 bases at J, with 10 bases between the two ends. The CDR3 consists of 13 residues.

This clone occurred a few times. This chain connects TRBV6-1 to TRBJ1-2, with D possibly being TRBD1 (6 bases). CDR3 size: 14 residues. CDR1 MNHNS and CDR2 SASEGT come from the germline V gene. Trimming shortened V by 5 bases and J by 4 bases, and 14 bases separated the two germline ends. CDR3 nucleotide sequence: TGTGCCAGCAGTACCCTCGGGGGCTTCTATGGCTACACCTTC. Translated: CASSTLGGFYGYTF.

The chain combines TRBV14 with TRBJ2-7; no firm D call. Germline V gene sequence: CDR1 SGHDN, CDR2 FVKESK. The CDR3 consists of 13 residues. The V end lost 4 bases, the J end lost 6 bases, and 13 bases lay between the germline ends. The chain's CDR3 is CASSPQPPREQYF. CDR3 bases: TGTGCCAGCAGCCCACAACCTCCCCGCGAGCAGTACTTC.

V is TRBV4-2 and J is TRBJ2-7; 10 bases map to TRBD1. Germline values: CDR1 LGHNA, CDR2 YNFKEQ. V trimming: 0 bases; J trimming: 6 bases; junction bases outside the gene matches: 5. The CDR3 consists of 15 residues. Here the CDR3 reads CASSQEDRGTGEQYF. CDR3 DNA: TGTGCCAGCAGCCAAGAGGACAGGGGGACTGGCGAGCAGTACTTC.

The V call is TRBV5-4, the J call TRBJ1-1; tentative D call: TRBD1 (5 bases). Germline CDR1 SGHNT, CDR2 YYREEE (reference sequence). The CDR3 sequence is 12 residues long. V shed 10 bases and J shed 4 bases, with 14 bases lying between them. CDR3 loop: CAYRLGGTEAFF. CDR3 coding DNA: TGTGCCTATCGTTTGGGGGGCACTGAAGCTTTCTTT.

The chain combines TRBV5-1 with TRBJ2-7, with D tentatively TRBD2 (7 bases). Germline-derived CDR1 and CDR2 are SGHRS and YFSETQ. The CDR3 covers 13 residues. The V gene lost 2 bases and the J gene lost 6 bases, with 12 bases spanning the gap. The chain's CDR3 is CASSLGGAFEQYF. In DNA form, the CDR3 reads TGCGCCAGCAGCTTAGGGGGGGCGTTCGAGCAGTACTTC.

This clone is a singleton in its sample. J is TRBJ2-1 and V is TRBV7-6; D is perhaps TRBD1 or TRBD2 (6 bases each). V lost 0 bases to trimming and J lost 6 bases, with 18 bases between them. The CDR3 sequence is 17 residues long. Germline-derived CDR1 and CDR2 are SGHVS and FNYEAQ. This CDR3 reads CASSLALRGASINEQFF. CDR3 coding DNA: TGTGCCAGCAGCTTAGCGCTTAGGGGGGCGAGTATCAATGAGCAGTTCTTC.

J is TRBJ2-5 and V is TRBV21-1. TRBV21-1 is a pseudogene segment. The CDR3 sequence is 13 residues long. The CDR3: CANTDEYQETQYF. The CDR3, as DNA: TGTGCCAACACGGACGAGTACCAAGAGACCCAGTACTTC.

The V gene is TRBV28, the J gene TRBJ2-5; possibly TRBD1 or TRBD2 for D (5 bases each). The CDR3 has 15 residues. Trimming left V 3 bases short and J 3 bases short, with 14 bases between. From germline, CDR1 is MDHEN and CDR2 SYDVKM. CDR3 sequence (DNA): TGTGCCAGCAGTTTTCGCCCGGGACGGAAAGAGACCCAGTACTTC. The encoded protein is CASSFRPGRKETQYF.

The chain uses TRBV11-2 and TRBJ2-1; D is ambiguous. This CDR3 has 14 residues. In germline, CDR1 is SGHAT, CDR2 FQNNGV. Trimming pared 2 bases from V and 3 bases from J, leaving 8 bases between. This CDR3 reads CASSLLKDYNEQFF. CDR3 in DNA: TGTGCCAGCAGCTTATTAAAGGACTACAATGAGCAGTTCTTC.

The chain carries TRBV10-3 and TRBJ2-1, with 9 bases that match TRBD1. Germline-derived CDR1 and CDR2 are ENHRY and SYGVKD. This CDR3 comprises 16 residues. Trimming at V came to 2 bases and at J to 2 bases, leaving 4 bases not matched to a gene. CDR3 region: CAISEPGTGTYNEQFF. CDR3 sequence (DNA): TGTGCCATCAGTGAGCCCGGGACAGGGACCTACAATGAGCAGTTCTTC.

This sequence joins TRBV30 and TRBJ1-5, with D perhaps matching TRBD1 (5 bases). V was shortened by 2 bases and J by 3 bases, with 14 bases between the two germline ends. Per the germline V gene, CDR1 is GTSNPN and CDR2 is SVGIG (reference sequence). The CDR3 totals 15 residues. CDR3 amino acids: CAWSKRTGYNQPQHF. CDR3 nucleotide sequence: TGTGCCTGGAGTAAGAGAACAGGCTACAATCAGCCCCAGCATTTT.

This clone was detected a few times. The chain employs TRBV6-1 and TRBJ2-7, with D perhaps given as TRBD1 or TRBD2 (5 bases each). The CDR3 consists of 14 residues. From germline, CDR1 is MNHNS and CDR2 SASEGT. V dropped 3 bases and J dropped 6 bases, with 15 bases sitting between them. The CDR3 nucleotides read TGTGCCAGCAGTGATTTGGGGGAGAGGTCCGAGCAGTACTTC. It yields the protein CASSDLGERSEQYF.

CDR3 nucleotides: TGCAGCGTTGTCACAGGGGGGGAAAAACTGTTTTTT. Encoded protein: CSVVTGGEKLFF. The V gene is TRBV29-1, the J gene TRBJ1-4, with TRBD1 identical over 8 bases. In germline, CDR1 is SQVTM, CDR2 ANQGSEA. The J segment lost 8 bases and the V segment lost 4 bases, leaving 3 bases of the junction unmatched. The CDR3 has 12 amino acids.

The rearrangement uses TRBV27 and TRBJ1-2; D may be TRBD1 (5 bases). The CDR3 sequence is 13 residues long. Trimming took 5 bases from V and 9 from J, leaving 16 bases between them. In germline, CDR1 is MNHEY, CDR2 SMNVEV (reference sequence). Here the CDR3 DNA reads TGTGCCAGCAGTATCGGGACCTCGGCAAGCTACACCTTC. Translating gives CASSIGTSASYTF.

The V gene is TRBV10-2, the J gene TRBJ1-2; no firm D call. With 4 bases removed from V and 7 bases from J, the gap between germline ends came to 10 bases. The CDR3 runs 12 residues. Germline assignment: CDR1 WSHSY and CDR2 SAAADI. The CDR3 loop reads CASSAPQLGYTF. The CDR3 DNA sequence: TGCGCCAGCAGTGCCCCGCAGCTTGGCTACACCTTC.

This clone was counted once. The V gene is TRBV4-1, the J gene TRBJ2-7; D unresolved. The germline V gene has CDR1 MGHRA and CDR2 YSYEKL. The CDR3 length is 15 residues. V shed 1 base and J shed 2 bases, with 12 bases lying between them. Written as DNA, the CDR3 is TGCGCCAGCAGCCAAGCAATGGCAGCTACCTACGAGCAGTACTTC. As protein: CASSQAMAATYEQYF.

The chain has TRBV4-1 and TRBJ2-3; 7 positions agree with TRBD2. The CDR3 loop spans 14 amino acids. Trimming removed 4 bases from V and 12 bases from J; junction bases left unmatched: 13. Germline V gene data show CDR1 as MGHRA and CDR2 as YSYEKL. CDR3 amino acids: CASSPGTGLVSQYF. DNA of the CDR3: TGCGCCAGCAGCCCCGGGACTGGACTAGTTTCTCAGTATTTT.

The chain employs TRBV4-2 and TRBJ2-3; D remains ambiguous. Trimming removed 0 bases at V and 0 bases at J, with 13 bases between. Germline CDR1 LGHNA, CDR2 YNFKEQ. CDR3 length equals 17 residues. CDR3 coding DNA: TGTGCCAGCAGCCAAGATCTCGGCAGCCCTAGCACAGATACGCAGTATTTT. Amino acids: CASSQDLGSPSTDTQYF.

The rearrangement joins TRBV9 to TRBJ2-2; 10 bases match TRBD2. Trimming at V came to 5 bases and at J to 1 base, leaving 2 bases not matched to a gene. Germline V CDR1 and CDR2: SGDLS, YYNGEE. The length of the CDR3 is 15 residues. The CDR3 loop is CASRRLAGNTGELFF. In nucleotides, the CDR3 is TGTGCCAGCAGGCGACTAGCGGGGAACACCGGGGAGCTGTTTTTT.

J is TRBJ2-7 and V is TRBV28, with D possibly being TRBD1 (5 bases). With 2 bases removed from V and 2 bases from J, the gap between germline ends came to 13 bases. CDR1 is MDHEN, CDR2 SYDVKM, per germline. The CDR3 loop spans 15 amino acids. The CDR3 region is CASSLLTRETYEQYF. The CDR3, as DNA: TGTGCCAGCAGTTTACTGACCAGGGAAACCTACGAGCAGTACTTC.

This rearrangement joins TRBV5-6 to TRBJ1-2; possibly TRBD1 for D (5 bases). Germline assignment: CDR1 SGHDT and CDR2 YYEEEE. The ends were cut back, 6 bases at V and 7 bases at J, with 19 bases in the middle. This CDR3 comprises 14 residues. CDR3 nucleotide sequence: TGTGCCAGCACCACCCCCCTCCTCGGGGGTGGCTACACCTTC. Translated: CASTTPLLGGGYTF.

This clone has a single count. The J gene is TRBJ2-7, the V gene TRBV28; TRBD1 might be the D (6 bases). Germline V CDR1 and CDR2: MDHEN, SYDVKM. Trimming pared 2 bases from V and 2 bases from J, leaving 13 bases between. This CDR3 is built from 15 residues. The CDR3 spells CASSLPGQNTYEQYF. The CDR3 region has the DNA TGTGCCAGCAGTTTACCTGGACAGAACACCTACGAGCAGTACTTC.

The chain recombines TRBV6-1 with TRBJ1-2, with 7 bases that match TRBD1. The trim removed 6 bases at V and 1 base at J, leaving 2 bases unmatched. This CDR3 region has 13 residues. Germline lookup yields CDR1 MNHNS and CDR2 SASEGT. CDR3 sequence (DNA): TGTGCCAGCAGCCGGGACAGTAACTATGGCTACACCTTC. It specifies CASSRDSNYGYTF.

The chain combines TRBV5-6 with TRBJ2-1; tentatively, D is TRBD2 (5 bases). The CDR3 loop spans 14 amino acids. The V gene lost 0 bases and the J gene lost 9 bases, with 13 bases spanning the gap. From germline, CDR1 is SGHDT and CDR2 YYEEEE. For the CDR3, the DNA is TGTGCCAGCAGCTTGGGAGGCCTAGCTCTTGAGCAGTTCTTC. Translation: CASSLGGLALEQFF.

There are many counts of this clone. CDR3 sequence: CASSFGFPSNQPQHF. The CDR3 bases are TGTGCCAGCAGTTTTGGCTTCCCTAGCAATCAGCCCCAGCATTTT. J is TRBJ1-5 and V is TRBV28; D call uncertain. CDR3 length: 15 amino acids. V lost 3 bases and J lost 0, with 9 bases in between. The germline V gene encodes CDR1 MDHEN and CDR2 SYDVKM. Using reference TRBV28 and TRBJ1-5 for the parts outside the CDR3, the full variable domain is DVKVTQSSRYLVKRTGEKVFLECVQDMDHENMFWYRQDPGLGLRLIYFSYDVKMKEKGDIPEGYSVSREKKERFSLILESASTNQTSMYLCASSFGFPSNQPQHFGDGTRLSIL.